Shown below are 16 T cell receptor beta chains from a single sample sequenced in a study of radiotherapy plus CTLA-4 blockade in lung cancer. Method: immunoSEQ multiplex PCR; TCRdb's copy keeps in-frame clones and lacks some. The table includes about 76,000 clones, around 80% detected once. Material: peripheral blood, obtained from a patient treated with radiotherapy plus ipilimumab. The receptors were sampled from a human donor with non-small cell lung cancer who had stable disease on radiotherapy plus ipilimumab.

The chain links TRBV19 to TRBJ2-1; 9 nucleotides line up with TRBD1. J gave up 7 bases and V 3 bases, and 1 base lay outside the gene matches. The CDR3 is 13 amino acids. Germline lookup yields CDR1 LNHDA and CDR2 SQIVND (reference sequence). In DNA, the CDR3 is TGTGCCAGTAGTATGGACAGGGGAAATGAGCAGTTCTTC. Translated: CASSMDRGNEQFF. Full variable domain (remainder filled in from reference TRBV19 and TRBJ2-1): DGGITQSPKYLFRKEGQNVTLSCEQNLNHDAMYWYRQDPGQGLRLIYYSQIVNDFQKGDIAEGYSVSREKKESFPLTVTSAQKNPTAFYLCASSMDRGNEQFFGPGTRLTVL.

The genes are TRBV11-2 and TRBJ1-4; TRBD1 is a possible D gene (5 bases). The CDR3 length is 16 residues. Trimming removed 6 bases from V and 5 bases from J, with 19 bases in between. The germline V gene has CDR1 SGHAT and CDR2 FQNNGV. CDR3 sequence (DNA): TGTGCCAGCAGGTCACCCTTTGGACGACAGAATGAAAAACTGTTTTTT. Encoded protein: CASRSPFGRQNEKLFF.

V is TRBV5-5 and J is TRBJ2-5; D is perhaps TRBD2 (5 bases). Between the trimmed V and J ends, which lost 4 bases and 5 bases, there was a span of 15 bases. This CDR3 region has 14 residues. Germline V gives CDR1 SGHKS, CDR2 YYEKEE (reference sequence). CDR3 amino acids: CASSLDNQRETQYF. The DNA of the CDR3 is TGTGCCAGCAGCCTTGATAACCAGCGGGAGACCCAGTACTTC.

This chain connects TRBV19 to TRBJ2-1; 9 nucleotides agree with TRBD2. This CDR3 contains 14 residues. Trimming removed 1 base from V and 5 bases from J; junction bases left unmatched: 0. The V gene's germline CDR1 is LNHDA and CDR2 SQIVND (reference sequence). The CDR3 sequence is CASSIGTSDNEQFF. CDR3 in DNA: TGTGCCAGTAGTATAGGGACTAGCGACAATGAGCAGTTCTTC.

The CDR3 region has the DNA TGCGCCAGCAGCTACCGCGGTTTTGGTACTAATGAAAAACTGTTTTTT. It codes for CASSYRGFGTNEKLFF. The chain combines TRBV4-1 with TRBJ1-4; D gene uncertain. The CDR3 is 16 residues long. CDR1 MGHRA and CDR2 YSYEKL come from the germline V gene. With 5 bases removed from V and 2 bases from J, the gap between germline ends came to 15 bases.

This clone was observed a single time. The V and J genes are TRBV6-1 and TRBJ2-2; D not certain. V was trimmed by 6 bases and J by 4 bases, leaving 12 bases between them. Germline CDR1 and CDR2: MNHNS and SASEGT. The CDR3 loop spans 14 amino acids. This CDR3 is CASRNRASTGELFF. The CDR3, as DNA: TGTGCCAGCAGAAACAGAGCTAGCACCGGGGAGCTGTTTTTT.

The V call is TRBV27, the J call TRBJ2-1, with TRBD2 matching 14 bases. The germline V gene has CDR1 MNHEY and CDR2 SMNVEV (reference sequence). The CDR3 has 16 amino acids. The J segment lost 6 bases and the V segment lost 3 bases, leaving 4 bases of the junction unmatched. DNA of the CDR3: TGTGCCAGCAGTTTCCTGACTAGCGGGAGGGCCAATGAGCAGTTCTTC. It codes for CASSFLTSGRANEQFF.

The genes are TRBV28 and TRBJ2-1; a possible D gene is TRBD2 (6 bases). The CDR3 sequence is 16 residues long. Between the trimmed V and J ends, which lost 5 bases and 9 bases, there was a span of 23 bases. CDR1 MDHEN and CDR2 SYDVKM come from the germline V gene. This CDR3 is CASSAPGTFIYLEQFF. The CDR3 nucleotides read TGTGCCAGCAGTGCCCCCGGGACTTTTATTTATCTTGAGCAGTTCTTC.

This clone was picked up one time. At one end the junction does not follow the germline gene, possibly because of a read error. The chain carries TRBV30 and TRBJ2-1, with D perhaps TRBD2 (7 bases). The CDR3 totals 14 residues. The V gene's germline CDR1 is GTSNPN and CDR2 SVGIG (reference sequence). The CDR3 reads CTWRLGGVGGEQFF. CDR3 DNA: TGTACCTGGAGATTAGGGGGGGTCGGAGGTGAGCAGTTCTTC.

The V and J genes are TRBV6-4 and TRBJ2-7; no clear D gene. Looked up from germline, CDR1 is MRHNA and CDR2 is SNTAGT. Between the trimmed V and J ends, which lost 2 bases and 7 bases, there was a span of 9 bases. The CDR3 is made up of 12 amino acids. In DNA, the CDR3 is TGTGCCAGCAGTGACATTGGTGGGGAGCAGTACTTC. Protein product: CASSDIGGEQYF.

This rearrangement joins TRBV7-3 to TRBJ1-1; TRBD1 matches at 7 bases. After removal of 4 bases from V and 1 base from J, the junction contained 9 bases not matched to a gene. Germline V CDR1 and CDR2: SGHTA, FQGTGA. The CDR3 loop spans 16 amino acids. The CDR3 coding sequence is TGTGCCAGCAGCTCCGGAGGGGGCATTGGGAACACTGAAGCTTTCTTT. It is translated as CASSSGGGIGNTEAFF.

This clone was observed a handful of times. The V call is TRBV9, the J call TRBJ1-1; D might be TRBD1 (5 bases). Per the germline V gene, CDR1 is SGDLS and CDR2 is YYNGEE. This CDR3 has 14 residues. The V end lost 4 bases, the J end lost 0 bases, and 10 bases lay between the germline ends. The CDR3: CASSSGHMNTEAFF. The CDR3 DNA reads TGTGCCAGCAGCTCCGGACACATGAACACTGAAGCTTTCTTT. Full variable domain (missing parts from reference TRBV9 and TRBJ1-1): DSGVTQTPKHLITATGQRVTLRCSPRSGDLSVYWYQQSLDQGLQFLIQYYNGEERAKGNILERFSAQQFPDLHSELNLSSLELGDSALYFCASSSGHMNTEAFFGQGTRLTVV.

The V call is TRBV10-2, the J call TRBJ2-1; D is perhaps TRBD1 (5 bases). The length of the CDR3 is 14 residues. With 4 bases removed from V and 9 bases from J, the gap between germline ends came to 16 bases. Germline V gene data show CDR1 as WSHSY and CDR2 as SAAADI. Written as DNA, the CDR3 is TGCGCCAGCAGTGGGGTCGACCGCAGGGTTGAGCAGTTCTTC. Protein: CASSGVDRRVEQFF.

This chain connects TRBV5-1 to TRBJ1-2; no definite D call. V was pared by 0 bases and J by 3 bases, with 6 bases between. Looked up from germline, CDR1 is SGHRS and CDR2 is YFSETQ. CDR3 length equals 13 residues. The DNA for the CDR3 is TGCGCCAGCAGCTTGGACACCCACTATGGCTACACCTTC. Encoded protein: CASSLDTHYGYTF. Supplemented by reference TRBV5-1 and TRBJ1-2, the full variable domain reads KAGVTQTPRYLIKTRGQQVTLSCSPISGHRSVSWYQQTPGQGLQFLFEYFSETQRNKGNFPGRFSGRQFSNSRSEMNVSTLELGDSALYLCASSLDTHYGYTFGSGTRLTVV.

This chain connects TRBV5-4 to TRBJ2-7, with 7 nucleotides matching TRBD1. Germline V lookup: CDR1 SGHNT, CDR2 YYREEE (reference sequence). With 5 bases clipped from V and 4 bases from J, the junction kept 6 bases outside the gene matches. This CDR3 is 13 amino acids long. The CDR3 DNA reads TGTGCCAGCAGTCGGCCAGGGGGATACGAGCAGTACTTC. Protein: CASSRPGGYEQYF.

CDR3 loop: CASTLGQGRNEQYF. The CDR3 DNA reads as TGTGCCAGCACTCTGGGACAGGGGAGGAACGAGCAGTACTTC. This sequence joins TRBV13 and TRBJ2-7, with TRBD1 matching 10 bases. This CDR3 has 14 residues. The germline CDR1 and CDR2 sequences are PRHDT and FYEKMQ (reference sequence). The V and J ends lost 7 bases and 5 bases, in that order; junction bases with no gene match: 8.